This is a list of T cell receptor beta chains from one sample in a study of breast tumors, draining lymph nodes, adjacent tissues. TCRdb re-called the multiplex PCR reads with MiXCR, one entry per CDR3 protein. The sample records roughly 260,000 distinct CDR3 sequences, roughly 30% being singletons. Sequenced input: axillary lymph node tissue. The source of these receptors is a female donor with breast cancer. Some clones in this sample may be carry-over from other donors' samples. Each CDR3 is given with its conserved first and last residue. Fields, in order: clone size, J gene, V gene, D gene, CDR3 DNA, CDR3 protein. D genes are given only for firm matches. Part of the rows lack a size; the others show once, few, many or a class for expanded clones.

>many|TRBJ1-4|TRBV6-6|-
TGTGCCAGCAGTTATTCTGAAAAACTGTTTTTT
CASSYSEKLFF
>-|TRBJ1-5|TRBV28|-
TGTGCCAGCCTATGGTCAGGGGGCAATCAGCCCCAGCATTTT
CASLWSGGNQPQHF
>many|TRBJ2-5|TRBV5-1|TRBD1
TGCGCCAGCAGCTTGGGAGACAGGGGGTGGGGCCGAGAGACCCAGTACTTC
CASSLGDRGWGRETQYF
>-|TRBJ2-3|TRBV2|TRBD2
TGTGCCAGCAGGGCCGGGACTAGCGGGAGGACGGGCACAGATACGCAGTATTTT
CASRAGTSGRTGTDTQYF
>many|TRBJ1-5|TRBV12-3/TRBV12-4|-
TGTGCCAGCAGTTTTGGGGGGTATCAGCCCCAGCATTTT
CASSFGGYQPQHF
>many|TRBJ2-7|TRBV2|-
TGTGCCAGCACCAGGGGGAGGGAGCAGTACTTC
CASTRGREQYF
>many|TRBJ2-7|TRBV20-1|TRBD2
TGCAGTGCGACCCCGGGACTAGCCGAATACGAGCAGTACTTC
CSATPGLAEYEQYF
>many|TRBJ2-5|TRBV11-3|TRBD2
TGTGCCAGCAGTTCCCGGTTGGGAGGGCTGGAGACCCAGTACTTC
CASSSRLGGLETQYF
>-|TRBJ2-4|TRBV7-2|-
TGTGCCAGCAGCCCCGGCGGAGGGAAGGGCAAAAACATTCAGTACTTC
CASSPGGGKGKNIQYF
>-|TRBJ1-1|TRBV7-7|-
TGTGCTAGCAGCTCAGGGGTGAACACTGAAGCTTTCTTT
CASSSGVNTEAFF
>many|TRBJ2-1|TRBV19|-
TGTGCCAGTAGTATGGTTGTGGGCCGCCGGAATGAGCAGTTCTTC
CASSMVVGRRNEQFF
>many|TRBJ2-7|TRBV4-1|TRBD2
TGCGCCAGCAGCCAAGATCGGGGGAGGGCCTGGGAGCAGTACTTC
CASSQDRGRAWEQYF
>many|TRBJ2-2|TRBV19|TRBD2
TGTGCCAGTAGTGCCGGGACTAGCGGGAACACCGGGGAGCTGTTTTTT
CASSAGTSGNTGELFF
>many|TRBJ1-2|TRBV30|-
TGTGCCTGGAGTCTGCAGGCGGAGGTCGGCTACACCTTC
CAWSLQAEVGYTF
>many|TRBJ2-7|TRBV7-2|-
TGTGCCAGCAGCTTAGTTGTGGGCAGCTCCTACGAGCAGTACTTC
CASSLVVGSSYEQYF
>many|TRBJ2-5|TRBV20-1|TRBD2
TGCAGTGCTAGAGAATGGAGCGGGAACCCCTCCGGGACCCAGTACTTC
CSAREWSGNPSGTQYF
>many|TRBJ2-7|TRBV7-2|-
TGTGCCAGCAGCTTACTCGGGACTGGAAGCTCCTACGAGCAGTACTTC
CASSLLGTGSSYEQYF
>many|TRBJ2-7|TRBV7-9|-
TGTGCCAGCAGCTCGGACCTCTCCTACGAGCAGTACTTC
CASSSDLSYEQYF
>many|TRBJ1-2|TRBV29-1|TRBD1
TGCAGCGTTGAAGACGGCAGGGGGTACTATGGCTACACCTTC
CSVEDGRGYYGYTF
>-|TRBJ2-7|TRBV5-4|TRBD1
TGTGCCAGCAGCACTGGACAGGCGGGTTACGAGCAGTACTTC
CASSTGQAGYEQYF
>-|TRBJ2-3|TRBV2|-
TGTGCCAGCAGTGCAGGGGGGGGCGCATGCCCCTCGAGCACAGATACCCAGTATTTT
CASSAGGGACPSSTDTQYF
>many|TRBJ2-7|TRBV4-1|-
TGCGCCAGCAGCCAAGTATACGGGCCCACCTACGAGCAGTACTTC
CASSQVYGPTYEQYF
>many|TRBJ1-3|TRBV5-1|-
TGCGCCAGCAGCTCAGGCATCTCTGGAAACACCATATATTTT
CASSSGISGNTIYF
>-|TRBJ1-4|TRBV24-1|-
TGTGCCACCAGTGATCCCCGACAGAATGAAAAACTGTTTTTT
CATSDPRQNEKLFF
>-|TRBJ2-5|TRBV7-8|-
TGTGCCAGCAGCAATGGGGGCGGCAATGAGACCCAGTACTTC
CASSNGGGNETQYF
>many|TRBJ2-2|TRBV9|-
TGTGCCAGCAGCGTTCGCTGGTCGAACACCGGGGAGCTGTTTTTT
CASSVRWSNTGELFF
>many|TRBJ2-5|TRBV27|TRBD1
TGTGCCAGCTCGTTGAACCGACAGGGGGAGACCCAGTACTTC
CASSLNRQGETQYF
>many|TRBJ2-5|TRBV5-1|-
TGCGCCAGCAGCCCGGTCGTAGGGTTTCAAGAGACCCAGTACTTC
CASSPVVGFQETQYF
>-|TRBJ1-5|TRBV28|-
TGTGCCAGCAGTTTATTGAGGCAGCCCCAGCATTTT
CASSLLRQPQHF
>many|TRBJ2-2|TRBV20-1|TRBD1
TGCAGTGCTAGACCGGGACAGGGGAGTAAGAACGGGGAGCTGTTTTTT
CSARPGQGSKNGELFF
>-|TRBJ2-2|TRBV7-9|TRBD2
TGTGCCAGCAGCCTTCGACTAGCGGGGTCGAACACCGGGGAGCTGTTTTTT
CASSLRLAGSNTGELFF
>many|TRBJ2-7|TRBV2|-
TGTGCCAGCAGTGGAGACACTATTAAGGAAGAGCAGTACTTC
CASSGDTIKEEQYF
>many|TRBJ2-5|TRBV20-1|TRBD2
TGCAGTGCTAGGGTAGCGGGGCTCCAAGAGACCCAGTACTTC
CSARVAGLQETQYF
>many|TRBJ1-6|TRBV12-3/TRBV12-4|TRBD1
TGTGCCAGCACTGACTCCCCTCACAGGGGGCTATCCTATAATTCACCCCTCCACTTT
CASTDSPHRGLSYNSPLHF
>many|TRBJ2-3|TRBV9|TRBD2
TGTGCCAGCAGCCTAGCGGGAGGGCTTGTCGATACGCAGTATTTT
CASSLAGGLVDTQYF
>many|TRBJ1-2|TRBV4-3|-
TGCGCCAGCAGCCAAGATCGGAGCTTCTATGGCTACACCTTC
CASSQDRSFYGYTF
>-|TRBJ2-3|TRBV9|TRBD2
TGTGCCAGCAGCGTAGCTGGCGGGAGGGCCCAATCAGGCACAGGTACGCAGTATTTT
CASSVAGGRAQSGTGTQYF
>many|TRBJ2-1|TRBV18|TRBD2
TGTGCCAGCAGCCCAGGACTAGCGGGAGACAATGAGCAGTTCTTC
CASSPGLAGDNEQFF
>many|TRBJ2-2|TRBV30|TRBD2
TGTGCCTGGAGTCCCCTAGCGGACGGGGAGCTGTTTTTT
CAWSPLADGELFF
>many|TRBJ2-1|TRBV2|-
TGTGCCAGCTTCGCGGGGATCTCCTACAATGAGCAGTTCTTC
CASFAGISYNEQFF
>many|TRBJ2-1|TRBV20-1|TRBD2
TGCAGTGCTAGGCGTGCGGGAGTCCGTTTGCACAATGAGCAGTTCTTC
CSARRAGVRLHNEQFF
>many|TRBJ1-3|TRBV15|-
TGTGCCACCAGCAGAGATCAGGGCAACTCTGGAAACACCATATATTTT
CATSRDQGNSGNTIYF
>few|TRBJ2-1|TRBV5-5|TRBD2
TGTGCCAGCAGCTTGATGGTGACGACTAGCGGGTCCTACAATGAGCAGTTCTTC
CASSLMVTTSGSYNEQFF
>many|TRBJ2-1|TRBV9|-
TGTGCCAGCAGCGTACAAAATAACAATGAGCAGTTCTTC
CASSVQNNNEQFF
>-|TRBJ2-1|TRBV4-3|-
TGCGCCAGCAGCCAAGCCCCAGGGTCGGCGTACAATGAGCAGTTCTTC
CASSQAPGSAYNEQFF